This T cell receptor beta chain was obtained from a study of identical twins. Every sampled donor was Caucasian and healthy. TCRdb reanalysed the 5' RACE reads using MiXCR and keeps one entry per CDR3 protein. Of 600,000 to 850,000 distinct CDR3 sequences listed, roughly 20% are singletons. Germline values: CDR1 DFQATT, CDR2 SNEGSKA (reference sequence). V was shortened by 6 bases and J by 1 base, with 19 bases between the two germline ends. This CDR3 has 16 amino acids. These data were also reused for a study on T cells expressing NK-cell markers. That report adds: According to the study, TCR beta repertoires originated from sorted CD3+CD56+NKG2C+, CD3+CD56+NKG2C- and CD3+CD56-NKG2C+ T cells. Within the sequenced cohort of eight donors, seven exhibited HCMV seropositivity and one was seronegative. Of the CD8+ T cell pool in several donors, about 1.0-7.0% was accounted for by dominant NKG2C+ clonotypes.

J is TRBJ2-1 and V is TRBV20-1, with a possible D match to TRBD2 (6 bases). The source of this sequence is a woman aged 18-35 years in good health. Sequencing used PBMCs. CDR3 protein: CSARTAGMRSYNEQFF. CDR3 DNA: TGCAGTGCCCGGACGGCGGGGATGAGGTCCTACAATGAGCAGTTCTTC.